The clone carrying this T cell receptor (beta chain) was detected only a few times. V gave up 3 bases and J gave up 5 bases; unmatched junction bases: 8. The CDR3 covers 15 residues. CDR1 is GTSNPN, CDR2 SVGIG, per germline (reference sequence). PCR was performed a second time for roughly 7 to 12 cycles using a sample-barcoded 5' primer and a J-beta primer mix. TCRdb passed the 5' RACE reads through MiXCR, listing each CDR3 protein once. The sample holds over 500,000 distinct CDR3 sequences; about 50% are singletons and the top ten take roughly 13%. The sample comes from a study of blood T cells in healthy people across ages. Background on the study: Researchers report that template switching captured about one barcoded beta molecule per two T cells.

Each donor had about 9.6 milliliters of peripheral blood drawn. This TCR came from a woman at least 80 years old in good health. The rearrangement uses TRBV30 and TRBJ2-3; 10 nucleotides match TRBD2. Input material: blood. The CDR3 region has the DNA TGTGCCTGGAGCCGGAGGACTAGCGGCAGAGATACGCAGTATTTT. Its translation: CAWSRRTSGRDTQYF.